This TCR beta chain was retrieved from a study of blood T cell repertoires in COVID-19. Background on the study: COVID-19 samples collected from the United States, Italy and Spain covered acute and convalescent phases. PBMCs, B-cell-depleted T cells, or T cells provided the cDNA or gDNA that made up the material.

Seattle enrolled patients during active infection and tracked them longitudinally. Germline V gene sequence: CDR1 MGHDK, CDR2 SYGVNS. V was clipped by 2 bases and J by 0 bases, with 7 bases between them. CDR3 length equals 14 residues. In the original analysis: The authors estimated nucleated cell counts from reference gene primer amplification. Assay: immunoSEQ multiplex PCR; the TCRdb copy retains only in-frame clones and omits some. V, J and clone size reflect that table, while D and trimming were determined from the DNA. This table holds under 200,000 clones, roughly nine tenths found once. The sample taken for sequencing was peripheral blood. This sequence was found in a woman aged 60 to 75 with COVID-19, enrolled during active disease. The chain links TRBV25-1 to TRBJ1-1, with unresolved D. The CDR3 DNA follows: TGTGCCAGCAGTGAACAGGCCTTGAACACTGAAGCTTTCTTT. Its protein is CASSEQALNTEAFF.